This passage covers 26 T cell receptor beta chains from one sample sequenced in a study of T cell repertoires in cytomegalovirus infection. Each CDR3 protein is one row after TCRdb ran MiXCR on the reads. The sample yields hundreds of thousands of distinct CDR3 sequences, 35% seen once. The sequenced material came from PBMCs. The receptors were gathered from a human donor in good health (CMV status not recorded). Some clones in this sample may be carry-over from other donors' samples.

Remarks on this clonotype: The conserved final phenylalanine or tryptophan is absent from the CDR3, which likely points to a read error. V usage is TRBV19 and J usage is TRBJ2-6; D remains ambiguous. Trimming pared 6 bases from V and 0 bases from J, leaving 6 bases between. Germline V lookup: CDR1 LNHDA, CDR2 SQIVND (reference sequence). CDR3 length: 14 residues. CDR3 in DNA: TGTGCCAGTAGACGTCCCTCTGGGGCCAACGTCCTGACTTTA. Translation: CASRRPSGANVLTL.

The chain has TRBV6-5 and TRBJ2-3; TRBD2 agrees at 14 bases. With 6 bases clipped from V and 8 bases from J, the junction kept 7 bases outside the gene matches. The CDR3 is 15 amino acids. CDR1 is MNHEY, CDR2 SVGAGI, per germline. The CDR3 DNA reads TGTGCCAGCAGAAGGACTAGCGGGAGGAGGGGTACGCAGTATTTT. Protein sequence: CASRRTSGRRGTQYF.

This clonotype has a handful of counts. V usage is TRBV19 and J usage is TRBJ2-7; a possible D gene is TRBD1 (6 bases). Looked up from germline, CDR1 is LNHDA and CDR2 is SQIVND (reference sequence). The CDR3 spans 14 residues. The V and J ends lost 7 bases and 1 base respectively, with 14 bases between them. For the CDR3, the DNA is TGTGCCAGTATGGATGGGGGCTATTCCTACGAGCAGTACTTC. It codes for CASMDGGYSYEQYF. The entire variable domain, with the rest obtained from reference TRBV19 and TRBJ2-7, is as follows: DGGITQSPKYLFRKEGQNVTLSCEQNLNHDAMYWYRQDPGQGLRLIYYSQIVNDFQKGDIAEGYSVSREKKESFPLTVTSAQKNPTAFYLCASMDGGYSYEQYFGPGTRLTVT.

This clonotype appeared a few times. The V gene is TRBV20-1, the J gene TRBJ2-3; the D is unclear. CDR1 DFQATT and CDR2 SNEGSKA come from the germline V gene (reference sequence). The V gene lost 6 bases and the J gene lost 2 bases, with 12 bases spanning the gap. The CDR3 loop spans 13 amino acids. CDR3 sequence (DNA): TGCAGTGCCCGATACGAAAACACAGATACGCAGTATTTT. This translates into CSARYENTDTQYF.

This clonotype was counted a few times. The chain joins TRBV7-2 to TRBJ2-7; 10 bases map to TRBD2. The length of the CDR3 is 15 residues. Losses at the gene ends were 7 bases for V and 4 bases for J; bases not matched to a gene: 10. CDR1 SGHTA and CDR2 FQGNSA come from the germline V gene. The CDR3 DNA sequence: TGTGCCAGCAACACAGGAGGGACTAGCGTGTACGAGCAGTACTTC. This translates into CASNTGGTSVYEQYF.

This clonotype was counted between two and nine times. V usage is TRBV20-1 and J usage is TRBJ1-2; D is undetermined. There are 13 residues in the CDR3. Looked up from germline, CDR1 is DFQATT and CDR2 is SNEGSKA (reference sequence). The V end lost 0 bases, the J end lost 2 bases, and 7 bases lay between the germline ends. The CDR3 nucleotides are TGCAGTGCTAGAGATCAAGAAAACTATGGCTACACCTTC. Translated: CSARDQENYGYTF.

As for this clonotype: Mismatch with germline at one junction end may stem from a read error. The chain combines TRBV12-3 or TRBV12-4 with TRBJ2-1, with a possible D match to TRBD1 (6 bases). The CDR3 is 15 amino acids. CDR3 residues: CASSPSGERGGEQLF. The CDR3 DNA follows: TGTGCCAGCAGTCCGTCCGGGGAACGAGGGGGTGAGCAGTTATTC.

The table lists this clonotype with a few counts. The V and J genes are TRBV15 and TRBJ1-1; a weak D match, TRBD1 (6 bases). This CDR3 has 15 amino acids. V gave up 4 bases and J gave up 5 bases, with 17 bases separating them. Per the germline V gene, CDR1 is LNHNV and CDR2 is YYDKDF (reference sequence). The CDR3: CATSTRTPGATEAFF. The CDR3 DNA reads TGTGCCACCAGCACTCGGACCCCGGGGGCGACTGAAGCTTTCTTT.

There are a few counts of this clonotype. The V call is TRBV27, the J call TRBJ2-3; D unresolved. The V end was cut by 5 bases, the J end by 2 bases, with 11 bases between. Per the germline V gene, CDR1 is MNHEY and CDR2 is SMNVEV (reference sequence). The CDR3 has 14 residues. The CDR3 sequence is CASSVVADTDTQYF. For the CDR3, the DNA is TGTGCCAGCAGTGTAGTAGCAGACACAGATACGCAGTATTTT.

This clonotype was recorded a few times. V and J are TRBV7-2 and TRBJ2-5; the D is unclear. V gave up 3 bases and J gave up 2 bases, with 13 bases separating them. CDR3 length: 15 residues. Per the germline V gene, CDR1 is SGHTA and CDR2 is FQGNSA. The CDR3 DNA follows: TGTGCCAGCAGCTTTTTCAGGCAAGGGCAAGAGACCCAGTACTTC. It translates to CASSFFRQGQETQYF.

This rearrangement joins TRBV29-1 to TRBJ2-1, with 7 bases aligning to TRBD1. This CDR3 has 14 residues. V lost 4 bases and J lost 4; bases outside the gene matches: 7. The germline V gene encodes CDR1 SQVTM and CDR2 ANQGSEA. The CDR3 loop reads CSVARQGKYNEQFF. In DNA form, the CDR3 reads TGCAGCGTTGCACGACAGGGAAAATACAATGAGCAGTTCTTC.

V gene TRBV29-1 combines with J gene TRBJ1-2, with 8 nucleotides matching TRBD1. Unmatched junction bases numbered 5, after V lost 4 bases and J lost 10 bases. Germline CDR1 SQVTM, CDR2 ANQGSEA. The CDR3 sequence is 11 residues long. This CDR3 reads CSVGTGPDYTF. In DNA form, the CDR3 reads TGCAGCGTTGGGACAGGGCCTGACTACACCTTC. Using reference TRBV29-1 and TRBJ1-2 for the parts outside the CDR3, the full variable domain is SAVISQKPSRDICQRGTSLTIQCQVDSQVTMMFWYRQQPGQSLTLIATANQGSEATYESGFVIDKFPISRPNLTFSTLTVSNMSPEDSSIYLCSVGTGPDYTFGSGTRLTVV.

CDR3 in DNA: TGCAGCGTTCCCTTGGTGGGGGGTACAGGTGACTATGGCTACACCTTC. This sequence encodes CSVPLVGGTGDYGYTF. The rearrangement joins TRBV29-1 to TRBJ1-2, with D possibly TRBD1 on 5 matching bases. CDR1 and CDR2 (germline): SQVTM, ANQGSEA. V was trimmed by 5 bases and J by 3 bases, leaving 22 bases between them. The CDR3 covers 16 residues.

This clonotype was seen a few times. The chain links TRBV6-2 or TRBV6-3 to TRBJ2-7, with D perhaps TRBD2 (5 bases). This CDR3 comprises 14 residues. The V end was cut by 4 bases, the J end by 2 bases, with 12 bases between. Germline CDR1 reads MNHEY; CDR2 reads SVGEGT. CDR3 sequence (DNA): TGTGCCAGCAGTTCAACTGCCGGGACCTACGAGCAGTACTTC. This gives the protein CASSSTAGTYEQYF.

This sequence joins TRBV7-2 and TRBJ1-2, with a possible D match to TRBD1 (6 bases). The germline gives CDR1 SGHTA, CDR2 FQGNSA. This CDR3 contains 14 residues. Trimming cost V 1 base and J 8 bases, with 14 bases left between them. The chain's CDR3 is CASSLDSHRDGYTF. The DNA for the CDR3 is TGTGCCAGCAGCTTAGACTCACACAGGGACGGCTACACCTTC.

This clonotype has more than one count but fewer than ten. The chain couples TRBV29-1 to TRBJ2-3; D not certain. V was trimmed by 7 bases and J by 0 bases, leaving 8 bases between them. Per germline, CDR1 SQVTM and CDR2 ANQGSEA. The CDR3 consists of 12 residues. CDR3 sequence: CSEWSSTDTQYF. CDR3 DNA: TGCAGCGAGTGGTCGAGCACAGATACGCAGTATTTT.

There are many counts of this clonotype. The chain links TRBV12-3 or TRBV12-4 to TRBJ1-1, with D perhaps TRBD1 (5 bases). V gave up 5 bases and J gave up 4 bases, with 8 bases separating them. The CDR3 is made up of 12 amino acids. The CDR3 protein is CASSTDITEAFF. In DNA, the CDR3 is TGTGCCAGCAGTACGGACATCACTGAAGCTTTCTTT.

Note on this clonotype: A single base separates this from a much larger clone, so it may be a read error. J is TRBJ1-2 and V is TRBV7-2, with 7 bases matching TRBD1. CDR3 length: 15 residues. The germline CDR1 and CDR2 sequences are SGHTA and FQGNSA. The CDR3 protein is CASSEGSGQWTGYTF. The CDR3 DNA reads as TGTGCTAGTTCCGAGGGATCGGGACAGTGGACCGGCTACACCTTC. Filled out from reference TRBV7-2 and TRBJ1-2, the complete variable domain reads GAGVSQSPSNKVTEKGKDVELRCDPISGHTALYWYRQSLGQGLEFLIYFQGNSAPDKSGLPSDRFSAERTGGSVSTLTIQRTQQEDSAVYLCASSEGSGQWTGYTFGSGTRLTVV.

This clonotype was counted only a few times. The chain links TRBV19 to TRBJ2-3; 9 nucleotides line up with TRBD2. Germline V gene lookup returns CDR1 LNHDA and CDR2 SQIVND (reference sequence). CDR3 length equals 15 residues. Trimming took 6 bases from V and 3 from J; bases not matched to a gene: 7. CDR3 sequence (DNA): TGTGCCAGTAGACCAGGACTAGCGCTTACAGATACGCAGTATTTT. It yields the protein CASRPGLALTDTQYF.

This clonotype was counted between two and nine times. The V and J genes are TRBV14 and TRBJ2-1; 7 bases fit TRBD2. Germline V gene lookup returns CDR1 SGHDN and CDR2 FVKESK. The CDR3 covers 14 residues. The junction had 6 bases not matched to a gene; V was cut back by 5 bases and J by 5 bases. For the CDR3, the DNA is TGTGCCAGCAGCTATAGCGGGCCCCACAATGAGCAGTTCTTC. It codes for CASSYSGPHNEQFF.

This clonotype was observed at least ten times. The chain couples TRBV7-2 to TRBJ1-2, with D perhaps TRBD1 (6 bases). The germline gives CDR1 SGHTA, CDR2 FQGNSA. The CDR3 runs to 16 residues. The V end was cut by 3 bases, the J end by 3 bases, with 17 bases between. The CDR3 spells CASSLSRQGMYYGYTF. CDR3 nucleotide sequence: TGTGCCAGCAGCTTGTCTCGGCAGGGGATGTACTATGGCTACACCTTC.

This clonotype was found a few times. This sequence joins TRBV7-2 and TRBJ2-7; TRBD1 matches at 9 bases. The CDR3 loop spans 15 amino acids. CDR1 and CDR2 (germline): SGHTA, FQGNSA. V gave up 8 bases and J gave up 0 bases; unmatched junction bases: 8. Written as DNA, the CDR3 is TGTGCCAGCTGCCCCGGGACAGGGAACTCCTACGAGCAGTACTTC. Protein product: CASCPGTGNSYEQYF.

This clonotype has a handful of counts. The chain recombines TRBV14 with TRBJ2-7; maybe TRBD2 (5 bases). Germline-derived CDR1 and CDR2 are SGHDN and FVKESK. CDR3 size: 15 residues. Trimming left V 7 bases short and J 3 bases short, with 19 bases between. The CDR3 nucleotides are TGTGCCAGCATAGCGCGGAAGGCAGCTAACTACGAGCAGTACTTC. Amino acids: CASIARKAANYEQYF.

The chain recombines TRBV14 with TRBJ2-1; D perhaps matches TRBD2 (5 bases). Trimming cost V 3 bases and J 1 base, with 19 bases left between them. This CDR3 has 18 amino acids. Germline V gene sequence: CDR1 SGHDN, CDR2 FVKESK. CDR3 DNA: TGTGCCAGCAGCCACCGGCAGGCAGCTCGACTATCCTACAATGAGCAGTTCTTC. Its translation: CASSHRQAARLSYNEQFF.

The rearrangement joins TRBV6-5 to TRBJ1-6, with TRBD1 as a possible D gene (5 bases). The V gene's germline CDR1 is MNHEY and CDR2 SVGAGI. V gave up 2 bases and J gave up 0 bases, with 8 bases separating them. The CDR3 is made up of 16 amino acids. The CDR3 DNA reads TGTGCCAGCAGTTACCAACAGGACTCCTATAATTCACCCCTCCACTTT. It encodes CASSYQQDSYNSPLHF.

This clonotype was observed once. The genes are TRBV2 and TRBJ2-3; D might be TRBD1 or TRBD2, each matching 5 bases. The V and J ends lost 8 bases and 0 bases respectively, with 12 bases between them. CDR1 and CDR2 from the germline V gene are SNHLY and FYNNEI. This CDR3 has 14 amino acids. CDR3 sequence (DNA): TGTGCCAGCGAGGGGCAGACTAGCACAGATACGCAGTATTTT. Encoded protein: CASEGQTSTDTQYF.